The 11 T cell receptor beta chains in this list originate from one sample, sequenced in a study of shared clonotypes between healthy human individuals. Cells designated naive CD8 were CD45RO-negative and were positively selected for CCR7, with terminally differentiated effector memory CD45RA+ cells excluded. This table comes from immunoSEQ multiplex PCR, and its TCRdb copy is limited to in-frame clones, with some not included. This sample has about 2.2 million clones, with approximately 92% found just once. The source material was naive CD8+ T cells from PBMCs. These receptors all stem from a man younger than 30 in good health. Some clones in this sample may be carry-over from other donors' samples.

V usage is TRBV19 and J usage is TRBJ2-1, with 7 nucleotides matching TRBD2. The V gene's germline CDR1 is LNHDA and CDR2 SQIVND (reference sequence). CDR3 length equals 14 residues. Trimming cost V 7 bases and J 0 bases; bases outside gene matches: 3. The CDR3 reads CASIGGSSYNEQFF. CDR3 nucleotide sequence: TGTGCCAGTATTGGCGGGAGCTCCTACAATGAGCAGTTCTTC. The entire variable domain, with the rest obtained from reference TRBV19 and TRBJ2-1, is as follows: DGGITQSPKYLFRKEGQNVTLSCEQNLNHDAMYWYRQDPGQGLRLIYYSQIVNDFQKGDIAEGYSVSREKKESFPLTVTSAQKNPTAFYLCASIGGSSYNEQFFGPGTRLTVL.

The rearrangement uses TRBV7-9 and TRBJ2-3; 10 bases map to TRBD2. The CDR3 totals 15 residues. J gave up 4 bases and V 4 bases, and 5 bases lay outside the gene matches. Germline values: CDR1 SEHNR, CDR2 FQNEAQ (reference sequence). The CDR3 DNA reads as TGTGCCAGCAGCTGGCTAGCGGGAGCGGCAGATACGCAGTATTTT. It yields the protein CASSWLAGAADTQYF. Looking up the rest from reference TRBV7-9 and TRBJ2-3 gives the full variable domain: DTGVSQNPRHKITKRGQNVTFRCDPISEHNRLYWYRQTLGQGPEFLTYFQNEAQLEKSRLLSDRFSAERPKGSFSTLEIQRTEQGDSAMYLCASSWLAGAADTQYFGPGTRLTVL.

This clone was recorded once. The V call is TRBV27, the J call TRBJ1-4; D not resolved. CDR3 length equals 14 residues. The V and J ends lost 4 bases and 8 bases respectively, with 14 bases between them. CDR1 and CDR2 (germline): MNHEY, SMNVEV (reference sequence). The CDR3 here is CASSYRHGGEKLFF. The DNA of the CDR3 is TGTGCCAGCAGTTATAGGCATGGTGGGGAAAAACTGTTTTTT.

CDR3 bases: TGTGCCAGCAGTGGGGACAGGGGAGTTTACGAGCAGTACTTC. Encoded protein: CASSGDRGVYEQYF. The chain carries TRBV21-1 and TRBJ2-7; the table assigns TRBD1, which was not confirmed against the DNA. TRBV21-1 is a pseudogene locus. The length of the CDR3 is 14 residues.

The V call is TRBV27, the J call TRBJ2-7; no clear D gene. CDR1 is MNHEY, CDR2 SMNVEV, per germline (reference sequence). The CDR3 has 15 residues. V was cut by 0 bases and J by 5 bases, with 14 bases left in between. CDR3 amino acids: CASSLSPTPNHEQYF. CDR3 coding DNA: TGTGCCAGCAGTTTATCCCCGACGCCTAATCACGAGCAGTACTTC.

This rearrangement joins TRBV5-6 to TRBJ2-7; 9 bases are shared with TRBD2. There are 15 residues in the CDR3. Germline V gives CDR1 SGHDT, CDR2 YYEEEE. Losses at the gene ends were 4 bases for V and 5 bases for J; bases not matched to a gene: 10. CDR3 sequence: CASSPAGGPGHEQYF. The DNA of the CDR3 is TGTGCCAGCAGCCCCGCGGGGGGGCCTGGGCACGAGCAGTACTTC. The whole variable domain, filled in from reference TRBV5-6 and TRBJ2-7, reads DAGVTQSPTHLIKTRGQQVTLRCSPKSGHDTVSWYQQALGQGPQFIFQYYEEEERQRGNFPDRFSGHQFPNYSSELNVNALLLGDSALYLCASSPAGGPGHEQYFGPGTRLTVT.

The chain has TRBV27 and TRBJ2-2, with 7 nucleotides matching TRBD2. The CDR3 has 17 amino acids. CDR1 and CDR2 from the germline V gene are MNHEY and SMNVEV (reference sequence). V lost 5 bases, J lost 1 base, and 10 bases stayed unmatched. The DNA for the CDR3 is TGTGCCAGCAGTCCTCACCCGCTAGCGGAGAACACCGGGGAGCTGTTTTTT. This sequence encodes CASSPHPLAENTGELFF.

The chain has TRBV9 and TRBJ2-5; D not certain. The CDR3 length is 14 residues. V lost 0 bases, J lost 2 bases, and 8 bases lay in between. CDR1 SGDLS and CDR2 YYNGEE come from the germline V gene. The CDR3 DNA reads as TGTGCCAGCAGCGTAGATCGGCAGCAAGAGACCCAGTACTTC. It yields the protein CASSVDRQQETQYF.

The chain links TRBV28 to TRBJ2-1; D remains ambiguous. V shed 7 bases and J shed 3 bases, with 16 bases lying between them. The CDR3 has 15 residues. Germline CDR1 and CDR2: MDHEN and SYDVKM. This CDR3 reads CASIPSRPLYNEQFF. CDR3 coding DNA: TGTGCCAGCATCCCGTCACGCCCGCTCTACAATGAGCAGTTCTTC.

The J gene is TRBJ2-1, the V gene TRBV7-2, with D maybe TRBD2 (6 bases). Trimming stripped 5 bases from V and 3 bases from J, with 17 bases between. From germline, CDR1 is SGHTA and CDR2 FQGNSA. The CDR3 has 16 residues. CDR3 sequence (DNA): TGTGCCAGCAGCCCCGACCGGGACTTCCTCTACAATGAGCAGTTCTTC. Translated: CASSPDRDFLYNEQFF.

This rearrangement joins TRBV7-9 to TRBJ2-5; unclear D gene. The CDR3 spans 14 residues. Trimming left V 6 bases short and J 1 base short, with 12 bases between. In germline, CDR1 is SEHNR, CDR2 FQNEAQ (reference sequence). The CDR3 loop is CASSLPSAQETQYF. Here the CDR3 DNA reads TGTGCCAGCAGTCTTCCTTCGGCCCAAGAGACCCAGTACTTC.